This is a list of T cell receptor beta chains from one sample in a study of blood T cell repertoires in COVID-19. Sequencing used immunoSEQ multiplex PCR; TCRdb keeps in-frame clones, though not all of them. Of 65,000 to 75,000 clones listed, about 90% are singletons. Material: peripheral blood. The receptor set was obtained from a human donor with active COVID-19. The donor label of this sample is uncertain. Both conserved end residues are part of each CDR3. D genes are given only for firm matches. Some rows mark clone size as missing; the rest say once, few, many or name a class of expanded clone.

J | D | V | size | CDR3 | DNA
TRBJ2-3 | TRBD2 | TRBV6-5 | - | CASTRPGGGDTQYF | TGTGCCAGCACTAGACCGGGAGGAGGAGATACGCAGTATTTT
TRBJ2-2 | TRBD1 | TRBV15 | - | CATRLQGLNTGELFF | TGTGCCACCAGACTACAGGGGCTGAACACCGGGGAGCTGTTTTTT
TRBJ2-5 | TRBD1 | TRBV24-1 | - | CATSDFGTGRETQYF | TGTGCCACCAGTGATTTTGGGACAGGGAGGGAGACCCAGTACTTC
TRBJ2-7 | - | TRBV5-6 | - | CASSLGLGDYEQYF | TGTGCCAGCAGCTTGGGCCTAGGGGACTACGAGCAGTACTTC
TRBJ2-3 | TRBD2 | TRBV28 | - | CASRSLAGGGTDTQYF | TGTGCCAGCAGGTCACTAGCGGGAGGGGGCACAGATACGCAGTATTTT
TRBJ1-1 | TRBD1 | TRBV18 | - | CASSLPGQGGTEAFF | TGTGCCAGCTCTCTACCGGGACAGGGAGGAACTGAAGCTTTCTTT
TRBJ1-2 | TRBD1 | TRBV5-1 | - | CASSSGQENYGYTF | TGCGCCAGCAGCTCCGGACAGGAAAACTATGGCTACACCTTC
TRBJ1-2 | TRBD1 | TRBV5-6 | - | CASSLESRQGGGYTF | TGTGCCAGCAGCTTGGAATCCCGACAGGGCGGTGGCTACACCTTC
TRBJ1-4 | - | TRBV28 | - | CASSSFEKLFF | TGTGCCAGCAGTTCATTCGAAAAACTGTTTTTT
TRBJ2-1 | - | TRBV10-1 | - | CASSEYISYNEQFF | TGCGCCAGCAGTGAGTATATCTCCTACAATGAGCAGTTCTTC
TRBJ2-3 | - | TRBV19 | - | CASSIGAVADTQYF | TGTGCCAGTAGTATTGGAGCGGTGGCAGATACGCAGTATTTT
TRBJ2-1 | TRBD1 | TRBV7-7 | - | CASSLGVRTGVANEQFF | TGTGCCAGCAGCTTAGGGGTCCGGACAGGGGTAGCCAATGAGCAGTTCTTC
TRBJ2-1 | TRBD2 | TRBV28 | - | CASSSSGLAGGFNSYNEQFF | TGTGCCAGCAGTTCCTCGGGACTAGCGGGAGGTTTCAACTCCTACAATGAGCAGTTCTTC
TRBJ2-1 | - | TRBV18 | - | CASSPRRDTDNEQFF | TGTGCCAGCTCACCACGTCGGGACACTGACAATGAGCAGTTCTTC
TRBJ1-6 | - | TRBV27 | - | CASSLGQAYSYNSPLHF | TGTGCCAGCAGTTTAGGCCAGGCCTACTCCTATAATTCACCCCTCCACTTT
TRBJ2-7 | - | TRBV12-3/TRBV12-4 | - | CASTPPALDF | TGTGCCAGCACCCCCCCCGCGCTGGACTTC
TRBJ2-2 | TRBD1 | TRBV11-2 | - | CASSFDRATGELFF | TGTGCCAGCAGCTTCGACAGGGCTACCGGGGAGCTGTTTTTT
TRBJ2-2 | TRBD2 | TRBV27 | once | CASSPLFRLAGTGELFF | TGTGCCAGCAGCCCTTTATTCCGACTAGCGGGAACCGGGGAGCTGTTTTTT
TRBJ1-1 | - | TRBV5-1 | - | CASSFPGNTEAFF | TGCGCCAGCAGCTTCCCGGGGAACACTGAAGCTTTCTTT
TRBJ2-2 | TRBD2 | TRBV7-2 | - | CASSPRGGRWNTGELFF | TGTGCCAGCAGCCCTCGTGGCGGGAGGTGGAACACCGGGGAGCTGTTTTTT
TRBJ1-3 | TRBD1 | TRBV6-6 | - | CASTDRDRASGNTIYF | TGTGCCAGCACCGACAGGGACAGGGCCTCTGGAAACACCATATATTTT
TRBJ1-5 | TRBD1 | TRBV7-2 | - | CASSLGNTGVSNQPQHF | TGTGCCAGCAGCTTAGGGAATACAGGGGTTAGCAATCAGCCCCAGCATTTT
TRBJ1-1 | TRBD1 | TRBV7-3 | - | CASSWDRVAFF | TGTGCCAGCAGCTGGGACAGGGTTGCTTTCTTT
TRBJ2-4 | - | TRBV19 | - | CASSIGGVKLKAKNIQYF | TGTGCCAGTAGTATCGGAGGGGTGAAACTGAAGGCCAAAAACATTCAGTACTTC
TRBJ2-3 | - | TRBV5-6 | - | CASSLGGSRGTDTQYF | TGTGCCAGCAGCTTGGGAGGCTCACGGGGCACAGATACGCAGTATTTT
TRBJ1-2 | - | TRBV7-2 | - | CASSLDGYGYTF | TGTGCCAGCAGCTTAGACGGCTATGGCTACACCTTC
TRBJ2-2 | - | TRBV11-3 | - | CASSPQRVWSNTGELFF | TGTGCCAGCAGCCCCCAGAGGGTTTGGTCGAACACCGGGGAGCTGTTTTTT
TRBJ1-2 | - | TRBV4-1 | - | CASMGAHYGYTF | TGCGCCAGCATGGGGGCCCACTATGGCTACACCTTC
TRBJ2-3 | - | TRBV7-8 | - | CASSSEPRADTQYF | TGTGCCAGCAGCTCCGAGCCCAGGGCAGATACGCAGTATTTT
TRBJ1-2 | TRBD1 | TRBV6-5 | - | CASSSSGGANYGYTF | TGTGCCAGCAGTTCGTCAGGGGGCGCTAACTATGGCTACACCTTC
TRBJ2-7 | TRBD2 | TRBV11-3 | - | CASSFAGGSYEQYF | TGTGCCAGCAGCTTTGCGGGGGGGTCCTACGAGCAGTACTTC
TRBJ1-1 | TRBD1 | TRBV4-1 | - | CASSQDRQGAEAFF | TGCGCCAGCAGCCAAGATAGACAGGGGGCTGAAGCTTTCTTT
TRBJ2-1 | - | TRBV5-1 | - | CASSLGTPGDEQFF | TGCGCCAGCAGCCTCGGGACGCCGGGGGATGAGCAGTTCTTC
TRBJ2-3 | - | TRBV28 | - | CASSLSGVTDTQYF | TGTGCCAGCAGTTTATCAGGGGTCACAGATACGCAGTATTTT
TRBJ2-1 | TRBD1 | TRBV7-2 | - | CASSPGQEHNEQFF | TGTGCCAGCAGCCCGGGACAGGAACACAATGAGCAGTTCTTC
TRBJ2-7 | TRBD2 | TRBV5-4 | - | CASSLPSGRSKEQYF | TGTGCCAGCAGCTTACCTAGCGGGAGGTCTAAAGAGCAGTACTTC
TRBJ2-1 | TRBD2 | TRBV10-3 | - | CAISGFLAEAYNEQFF | TGTGCCATCAGTGGGTTCCTAGCGGAGGCATACAATGAGCAGTTCTTC
TRBJ1-4 | - | TRBV2 | - | CASLNEKLFF | TGTGCCAGCCTTAATGAAAAACTGTTTTTT
TRBJ2-4 | - | TRBV21-1 | once | CASSKMKGRDRENIQYF | TGTGCCAGCAGCAAAATGAAGGGGCGGGACAGGGAAAACATTCAGTACTTC
TRBJ2-3 | - | TRBV5-6 | - | CASAAGSDTQYF | TGTGCAAGCGCGGCGGGGTCGGATACGCAGTATTTT
TRBJ2-1 | - | TRBV28 | - | CASSQTGTYNEQFF | TGTGCCAGCAGCCAAACCGGGACCTACAATGAGCAGTTCTTC
TRBJ2-2 | - | TRBV7-6 | - | CASSLYTRAEGELFF | TGTGCCAGCAGCTTATATACTAGGGCAGAAGGGGAGCTGTTTTTT
TRBJ1-2 | TRBD1 | TRBV18 | few | CASSPRDSPYNYGYTF | TGTGCCAGCTCACCACGGGACAGTCCCTATAACTATGGCTACACCTTC
TRBJ2-1 | TRBD2 | TRBV11-1 | - | CASSFGAGESYNEQFF | TGTGCCAGCAGCTTCGGAGCGGGAGAGTCCTACAATGAGCAGTTCTTC
TRBJ2-1 | - | TRBV5-4 | once | CASSDGSLGRNEQFF | TGTGCCAGCAGCGACGGCAGTCTCGGGAGAAATGAGCAGTTCTTC
TRBJ2-7 | - | TRBV11-3 | - | CASRLARSSYEQYF | TGTGCCAGCAGGTTAGCGAGAAGCTCCTACGAGCAGTACTTC
TRBJ2-3 | - | TRBV3-1/TRBV3-2 | - | CASSPKITSTDTQYF | TGTGCCAGCAGCCCAAAGATTACTTCCACAGATACGCAGTATTTT
TRBJ2-7 | TRBD1 | TRBV6-6 | - | CASSYRDSYEQYF | TGTGCCAGCAGTTACCGGGACAGCTACGAGCAGTACTTC
TRBJ2-1 | - | TRBV2 | once | CASTKGPDNEQFF | TGTGCCAGCACAAAGGGGCCAGACAATGAGCAGTTCTTC
TRBJ2-6 | - | TRBV18 | - | CASSPKDSQISGANVLTF | TGTGCCAGCTCACCGAAGGACAGTCAAATCTCTGGGGCCAACGTCCTGACTTTC
TRBJ2-5 | TRBD2 | TRBV15 | - | CATSSGGTSGPLAGETQYF | TGTGCCACCAGCAGCGGGGGGACTAGCGGGCCCTTAGCTGGAGAGACCCAGTACTTC
TRBJ2-3 | TRBD1 | TRBV18 | - | CASSPGTEADTQYF | TGTGCCAGCTCCCCCGGGACAGAAGCAGATACGCAGTATTTT